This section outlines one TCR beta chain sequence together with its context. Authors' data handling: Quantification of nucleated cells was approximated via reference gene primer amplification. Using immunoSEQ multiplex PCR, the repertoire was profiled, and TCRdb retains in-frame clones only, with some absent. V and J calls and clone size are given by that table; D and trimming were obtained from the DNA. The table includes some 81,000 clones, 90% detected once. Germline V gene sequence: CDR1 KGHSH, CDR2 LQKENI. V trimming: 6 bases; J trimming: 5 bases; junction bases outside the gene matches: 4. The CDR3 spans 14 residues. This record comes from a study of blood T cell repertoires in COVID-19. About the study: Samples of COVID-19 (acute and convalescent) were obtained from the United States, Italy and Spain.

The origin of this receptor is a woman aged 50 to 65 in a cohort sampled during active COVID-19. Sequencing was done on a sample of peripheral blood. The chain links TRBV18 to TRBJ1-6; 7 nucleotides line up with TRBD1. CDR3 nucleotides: TGTGCCAGCTCCCGACAGGGTGATAATTCACCCCTCCACTTT. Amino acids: CASSRQGDNSPLHF.